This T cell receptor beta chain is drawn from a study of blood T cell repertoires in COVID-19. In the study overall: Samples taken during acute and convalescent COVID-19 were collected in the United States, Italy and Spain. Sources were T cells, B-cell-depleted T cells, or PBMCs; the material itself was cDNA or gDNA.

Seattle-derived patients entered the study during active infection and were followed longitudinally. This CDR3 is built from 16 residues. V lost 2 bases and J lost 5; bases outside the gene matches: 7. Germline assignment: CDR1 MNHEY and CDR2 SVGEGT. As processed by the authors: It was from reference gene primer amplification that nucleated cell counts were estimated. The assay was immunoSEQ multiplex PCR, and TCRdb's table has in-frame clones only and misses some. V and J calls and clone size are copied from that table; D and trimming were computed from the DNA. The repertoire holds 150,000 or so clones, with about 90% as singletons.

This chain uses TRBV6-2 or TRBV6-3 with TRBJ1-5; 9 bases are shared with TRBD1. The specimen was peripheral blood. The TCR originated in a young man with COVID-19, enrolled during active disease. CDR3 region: CASSYGRDRDDQPQHF. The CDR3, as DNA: TGTGCCAGCAGTTACGGGAGGGACAGGGATGATCAGCCCCAGCATTTT.